Below are 19 T cell receptor beta chains sequenced from a single sample in a study of cytomegalovirus exposure and HLA in healthy donors. PCR used 60 Vbeta primers and 13 Jbeta primers. The method was immunoSEQ multiplex PCR; TCRdb's version includes in-frame clones alone and lacks a portion of them. The table has roughly 97,000 clones, 9.5% to 13% seen once; the top ten hold roughly 5%. Sequencing used PBMCs. These receptors all come from a man in his forties or fifties in good health and CMV-seropositive.

This chain joins TRBV7-2 and TRBJ2-1; D possibly corresponds to TRBD2 (6 bases). Trimming pared 6 bases from V and 0 bases from J, leaving 18 bases between. This CDR3 region has 17 residues. Germline loops: CDR1 SGHTA, CDR2 FQGNSA. As DNA, the CDR3 is TGTGCCAGCAGTTTCATTGGAGGGGCGAGCTCCTACAATGAGCAGTTCTTC. Its translation is CASSFIGGASSYNEQFF.

This clone was found a few times. This chain joins TRBV28 and TRBJ1-5, with D possibly matching TRBD1 (6 bases). The V end was cut by 3 bases, the J end by 5 bases, with 11 bases between. In germline, CDR1 is MDHEN, CDR2 SYDVKM. The CDR3 covers 14 residues. Written as DNA, the CDR3 is TGTGCCAGCAGTTTTTTGGACAGAGATCAGCCCCAGCATTTT. This translates into CASSFLDRDQPQHF.

V is TRBV2 and J is TRBJ2-1, with 9 bases that match TRBD2. With 5 bases clipped from V and 3 bases from J, the junction kept 5 bases outside the gene matches. This CDR3 spans 15 amino acids. Germline V CDR1 and CDR2: SNHLY, FYNNEI. Here the CDR3 DNA reads TGTGCCAGCAGTAAGACTAGCGGAAGCTACAATGAGCAGTTCTTC. This gives the protein CASSKTSGSYNEQFF.

V gene TRBV7-8 combines with J gene TRBJ1-5; 9 bases map to TRBD1. The CDR3 covers 14 residues. The junction had 5 bases not matched to a gene; V was cut back by 5 bases and J by 6 bases. CDR1 is SGHVS, CDR2 FQNEAQ, per germline. CDR3 amino acids: CASSNRGLIQPQHF. In DNA form, the CDR3 reads TGTGCCAGCAGCAACAGGGGGCTGATTCAGCCCCAGCATTTT.

V gene TRBV7-3 combines with J gene TRBJ2-7, with 7 bases aligning to TRBD2. This CDR3 is 14 amino acids long. Germline CDR1 reads SGHTA; CDR2 reads FQGTGA. V trimming: 6 bases; J trimming: 1 base; junction bases outside the gene matches: 6. The CDR3 coding sequence is TGTGCCAGCAGTCCTACGGGAGGTTCCTACGAGCAGTACTTC. Residues: CASSPTGGSYEQYF.

V usage is TRBV7-9 and J usage is TRBJ2-7; 7 nucleotides agree with TRBD1. Germline values: CDR1 SEHNR, CDR2 FQNEAQ (reference sequence). Trimming took 7 bases from V and 4 from J; bases not matched to a gene: 16. The CDR3 has 16 amino acids. CDR3 nucleotides: TGTGCCAGCACTCTCCCCCCGGGACAGCAAACTTACGAGCAGTACTTC. Translated, it gives CASTLPPGQQTYEQYF.

This clone was counted only a few times. Other DNA sequences in the sample encode the same CDR3. The chain is built from TRBV28 and TRBJ2-5; 7 bases agree with TRBD2. CDR1 is MDHEN, CDR2 SYDVKM, per germline. With 5 bases clipped from V and 2 bases from J, the junction kept 8 bases outside the gene matches. CDR3 length equals 15 residues. The CDR3 protein is CASSRNLGLQETQYF. The CDR3 nucleotides are TGTGCCAGCAGTAGAAATTTGGGACTACAAGAGACCCAGTACTTC.

This clone was recorded a few times. The J gene is TRBJ2-5, the V gene TRBV5-1; 13 bases fit TRBD2. This CDR3 contains 16 residues. Germline V gives CDR1 SGHRS, CDR2 YFSETQ. With V trimmed by 3 bases and J by 4 bases, 6 bases remained unmatched. CDR3 sequence reads: CASSSGLAGRGETQYF. The CDR3 bases are TGCGCCAGCAGCTCGGGACTAGCGGGACGCGGAGAGACCCAGTACTTC. The entire variable domain, with the rest obtained from reference TRBV5-1 and TRBJ2-5, is as follows: KAGVTQTPRYLIKTRGQQVTLSCSPISGHRSVSWYQQTPGQGLQFLFEYFSETQRNKGNFPGRFSGRQFSNSRSEMNVSTLELGDSALYLCASSSGLAGRGETQYFGPGTRLLVL.

The chain links TRBV11-2 to TRBJ2-1; 10 bases fit TRBD2. J gave up 7 bases and V 1 base, and 4 bases lay outside the gene matches. The CDR3 consists of 15 residues. Germline V lookup: CDR1 SGHAT, CDR2 FQNNGV. CDR3 region: CASSLGAGGLNEQFF. CDR3 coding DNA: TGTGCCAGCAGCTTAGGAGCGGGAGGGCTAAATGAGCAGTTCTTC.

This clone has just a few counts. This rearrangement joins TRBV5-6 to TRBJ2-3; D is uncertain. With 5 bases removed from V and 4 bases from J, the gap between germline ends came to 11 bases. Germline V gene data show CDR1 as SGHDT and CDR2 as YYEEEE. The CDR3 sequence is 13 residues long. The CDR3, as DNA: TGTGCCAGCAGAGGCGCGGTGTCAGATACGCAGTATTTT. This codes for CASRGAVSDTQYF.

This clone is a singleton in its sample. This chain connects TRBV18 to TRBJ2-2; TRBD2 matches at 8 bases. The CDR3 spans 15 residues. J lost 2 bases, V lost 1 base, and 0 bases had no gene match. Germline loops: CDR1 KGHSH, CDR2 LQKENI. The DNA of the CDR3 is TGTGCCAGCTCACCACTAGCGGGAAACACCGGGGAGCTGTTTTTT. It codes for CASSPLAGNTGELFF.

This clone showed up just a few times. V and J are TRBV7-9 and TRBJ2-5; D might be TRBD1 (5 bases). The CDR3 runs 14 residues. Germline V gene data show CDR1 as SEHNR and CDR2 as FQNEAQ (reference sequence). Deletions cut 3 bases from V and 5 bases from J, with 13 bases between. CDR3 nucleotides: TGTGCCAGCAGCTTTCAGGGATTGAGGGAGACCCAGTACTTC. The encoded protein is CASSFQGLRETQYF.

This clone was seen more than once but under ten times. The chain employs TRBV11-2 and TRBJ2-3; TRBD1 is a possible D gene (5 bases). The CDR3 has 16 amino acids. V lost 1 base to trimming and J lost 6 bases, with 17 bases between them. Germline V lookup: CDR1 SGHAT, CDR2 FQNNGV. The CDR3 protein is CASSLVPQGRPDTQYF. As DNA, the CDR3 is TGTGCCAGCAGCTTAGTCCCCCAGGGCCGCCCCGATACGCAGTATTTT. Complete variable domain (other parts from reference TRBV11-2 and TRBJ2-3): EAGVAQSPRYKIIEKRQSVAFWCNPISGHATLYWYQQILGQGPKLLIQFQNNGVVDDSQLPKDRFSAERLKGVDSTLKIQPAKLEDSAVYLCASSLVPQGRPDTQYFGPGTRLTVL.

The chain recombines TRBV6-1 with TRBJ1-5; the match to TRBD1 covers 7 bases. Looked up from germline, CDR1 is MNHNS and CDR2 is SASEGT. The CDR3 is 14 amino acids. CDR3 in DNA: TGTGCTTCAGACAGGGCGGTAGGCAATCAGCCCCAGCATTTT. Translated, it gives CASDRAVGNQPQHF.

This clone appeared a few times. V gene TRBV25-1 combines with J gene TRBJ2-7, with 7 bases lining up with TRBD1. The CDR3 runs 14 residues. V lost 8 bases, J lost 1 base, and 8 bases stayed unmatched. Germline V CDR1 and CDR2: MGHDK, SYGVNS. CDR3 sequence: CASRGRTGSYEQYF. The DNA of the CDR3 is TGTGCCAGCCGGGGCAGGACAGGATCCTACGAGCAGTACTTC.

The genes are TRBV5-1 and TRBJ2-7, with 9 bases that match TRBD1. CDR1 SGHRS and CDR2 YFSETQ come from the germline V gene. V dropped 4 bases and J dropped 0; count of bases not matched to a gene: 11. The CDR3 extends over 17 amino acids. The CDR3 is CASSPGTGQGFSYEQYF. In DNA form, the CDR3 reads TGCGCCAGCAGCCCGGGGACTGGACAGGGGTTCTCCTACGAGCAGTACTTC. The entire variable domain, with the rest obtained from reference TRBV5-1 and TRBJ2-7, is as follows: KAGVTQTPRYLIKTRGQQVTLSCSPISGHRSVSWYQQTPGQGLQFLFEYFSETQRNKGNFPGRFSGRQFSNSRSEMNVSTLELGDSALYLCASSPGTGQGFSYEQYFGPGTRLTVT.

This clone was found a few times. The V call is TRBV11-3, the J call TRBJ2-3; D is perhaps TRBD2 (5 bases). CDR1 and CDR2 (germline): SGHNT, YENEEA. The CDR3 has 14 amino acids. V gave up 3 bases and J gave up 0 bases, with 7 bases separating them. CDR3 protein: CASSFASSTDTQYF. The CDR3 coding sequence is TGTGCCAGCAGCTTCGCTAGCAGCACAGATACGCAGTATTTT.

The chain links TRBV7-9 to TRBJ2-3, with a weak D call TRBD2 (7 bases). The germline gives CDR1 SEHNR, CDR2 FQNEAQ (reference sequence). The CDR3 is made up of 15 amino acids. The V gene lost 5 bases and the J gene lost 4 bases, with 16 bases spanning the gap. CDR3 residues: CASSPKGGGADTQYF. The CDR3 DNA sequence: TGTGCCAGCAGCCCCAAGGGGGGAGGGGCAGATACGCAGTATTTT.

This chain joins TRBV4-1 and TRBJ2-5, with TRBD2 identical over 11 bases. V was pared by 6 bases and J by 2 bases, with 8 bases of the junction left unmatched. The germline gives CDR1 MGHRA, CDR2 YSYEKL. The CDR3 consists of 16 residues. The CDR3 DNA reads as TGCGCCAGCAGACTAGGTACTAGCGGGAGACAAGAGACCCAGTACTTC. It encodes CASRLGTSGRQETQYF.